The clone carrying this T cell receptor beta chain was observed many times. The antigen remains unidentified. This sample is drawn from a study of T-cell reconstitution after alpha-beta-depleted transplantation in children. Whole-study findings and limits: A year had passed since transplant, and T-cell counts and diversity by then came mostly from newly produced T cells.

The CDR3 consists of 15 residues. The V gene lost 1 base and the J gene lost 1 base, with 10 bases spanning the gap. Germline V gene data show CDR1 as LGHNA and CDR2 as YSLEER. As it was prepared, the TCRbeta library received unique molecular identifiers. TCRdb called the PCR reads again in MiXCR, with one record for every CDR3 protein. Of hundreds of thousands of distinct CDR3 sequences listed, 11% are singletons. This sequence originates from a male patient under 10 years old who had a stem cell transplant for chronic granulomatous disease, so the T cells may come from the graft donor. The rearrangement uses TRBV4-3 and TRBJ1-2; D unclear. Source: peripheral blood, taken 180 days after TCRalphabeta/CD19-depleted stem cell transplant. Written as DNA, the CDR3 is TGCGCCAGCAGCCAAGCGGAGGAGATTAACTATGGCTACACCTTC. Translating it yields CASSQAEEINYGYTF.